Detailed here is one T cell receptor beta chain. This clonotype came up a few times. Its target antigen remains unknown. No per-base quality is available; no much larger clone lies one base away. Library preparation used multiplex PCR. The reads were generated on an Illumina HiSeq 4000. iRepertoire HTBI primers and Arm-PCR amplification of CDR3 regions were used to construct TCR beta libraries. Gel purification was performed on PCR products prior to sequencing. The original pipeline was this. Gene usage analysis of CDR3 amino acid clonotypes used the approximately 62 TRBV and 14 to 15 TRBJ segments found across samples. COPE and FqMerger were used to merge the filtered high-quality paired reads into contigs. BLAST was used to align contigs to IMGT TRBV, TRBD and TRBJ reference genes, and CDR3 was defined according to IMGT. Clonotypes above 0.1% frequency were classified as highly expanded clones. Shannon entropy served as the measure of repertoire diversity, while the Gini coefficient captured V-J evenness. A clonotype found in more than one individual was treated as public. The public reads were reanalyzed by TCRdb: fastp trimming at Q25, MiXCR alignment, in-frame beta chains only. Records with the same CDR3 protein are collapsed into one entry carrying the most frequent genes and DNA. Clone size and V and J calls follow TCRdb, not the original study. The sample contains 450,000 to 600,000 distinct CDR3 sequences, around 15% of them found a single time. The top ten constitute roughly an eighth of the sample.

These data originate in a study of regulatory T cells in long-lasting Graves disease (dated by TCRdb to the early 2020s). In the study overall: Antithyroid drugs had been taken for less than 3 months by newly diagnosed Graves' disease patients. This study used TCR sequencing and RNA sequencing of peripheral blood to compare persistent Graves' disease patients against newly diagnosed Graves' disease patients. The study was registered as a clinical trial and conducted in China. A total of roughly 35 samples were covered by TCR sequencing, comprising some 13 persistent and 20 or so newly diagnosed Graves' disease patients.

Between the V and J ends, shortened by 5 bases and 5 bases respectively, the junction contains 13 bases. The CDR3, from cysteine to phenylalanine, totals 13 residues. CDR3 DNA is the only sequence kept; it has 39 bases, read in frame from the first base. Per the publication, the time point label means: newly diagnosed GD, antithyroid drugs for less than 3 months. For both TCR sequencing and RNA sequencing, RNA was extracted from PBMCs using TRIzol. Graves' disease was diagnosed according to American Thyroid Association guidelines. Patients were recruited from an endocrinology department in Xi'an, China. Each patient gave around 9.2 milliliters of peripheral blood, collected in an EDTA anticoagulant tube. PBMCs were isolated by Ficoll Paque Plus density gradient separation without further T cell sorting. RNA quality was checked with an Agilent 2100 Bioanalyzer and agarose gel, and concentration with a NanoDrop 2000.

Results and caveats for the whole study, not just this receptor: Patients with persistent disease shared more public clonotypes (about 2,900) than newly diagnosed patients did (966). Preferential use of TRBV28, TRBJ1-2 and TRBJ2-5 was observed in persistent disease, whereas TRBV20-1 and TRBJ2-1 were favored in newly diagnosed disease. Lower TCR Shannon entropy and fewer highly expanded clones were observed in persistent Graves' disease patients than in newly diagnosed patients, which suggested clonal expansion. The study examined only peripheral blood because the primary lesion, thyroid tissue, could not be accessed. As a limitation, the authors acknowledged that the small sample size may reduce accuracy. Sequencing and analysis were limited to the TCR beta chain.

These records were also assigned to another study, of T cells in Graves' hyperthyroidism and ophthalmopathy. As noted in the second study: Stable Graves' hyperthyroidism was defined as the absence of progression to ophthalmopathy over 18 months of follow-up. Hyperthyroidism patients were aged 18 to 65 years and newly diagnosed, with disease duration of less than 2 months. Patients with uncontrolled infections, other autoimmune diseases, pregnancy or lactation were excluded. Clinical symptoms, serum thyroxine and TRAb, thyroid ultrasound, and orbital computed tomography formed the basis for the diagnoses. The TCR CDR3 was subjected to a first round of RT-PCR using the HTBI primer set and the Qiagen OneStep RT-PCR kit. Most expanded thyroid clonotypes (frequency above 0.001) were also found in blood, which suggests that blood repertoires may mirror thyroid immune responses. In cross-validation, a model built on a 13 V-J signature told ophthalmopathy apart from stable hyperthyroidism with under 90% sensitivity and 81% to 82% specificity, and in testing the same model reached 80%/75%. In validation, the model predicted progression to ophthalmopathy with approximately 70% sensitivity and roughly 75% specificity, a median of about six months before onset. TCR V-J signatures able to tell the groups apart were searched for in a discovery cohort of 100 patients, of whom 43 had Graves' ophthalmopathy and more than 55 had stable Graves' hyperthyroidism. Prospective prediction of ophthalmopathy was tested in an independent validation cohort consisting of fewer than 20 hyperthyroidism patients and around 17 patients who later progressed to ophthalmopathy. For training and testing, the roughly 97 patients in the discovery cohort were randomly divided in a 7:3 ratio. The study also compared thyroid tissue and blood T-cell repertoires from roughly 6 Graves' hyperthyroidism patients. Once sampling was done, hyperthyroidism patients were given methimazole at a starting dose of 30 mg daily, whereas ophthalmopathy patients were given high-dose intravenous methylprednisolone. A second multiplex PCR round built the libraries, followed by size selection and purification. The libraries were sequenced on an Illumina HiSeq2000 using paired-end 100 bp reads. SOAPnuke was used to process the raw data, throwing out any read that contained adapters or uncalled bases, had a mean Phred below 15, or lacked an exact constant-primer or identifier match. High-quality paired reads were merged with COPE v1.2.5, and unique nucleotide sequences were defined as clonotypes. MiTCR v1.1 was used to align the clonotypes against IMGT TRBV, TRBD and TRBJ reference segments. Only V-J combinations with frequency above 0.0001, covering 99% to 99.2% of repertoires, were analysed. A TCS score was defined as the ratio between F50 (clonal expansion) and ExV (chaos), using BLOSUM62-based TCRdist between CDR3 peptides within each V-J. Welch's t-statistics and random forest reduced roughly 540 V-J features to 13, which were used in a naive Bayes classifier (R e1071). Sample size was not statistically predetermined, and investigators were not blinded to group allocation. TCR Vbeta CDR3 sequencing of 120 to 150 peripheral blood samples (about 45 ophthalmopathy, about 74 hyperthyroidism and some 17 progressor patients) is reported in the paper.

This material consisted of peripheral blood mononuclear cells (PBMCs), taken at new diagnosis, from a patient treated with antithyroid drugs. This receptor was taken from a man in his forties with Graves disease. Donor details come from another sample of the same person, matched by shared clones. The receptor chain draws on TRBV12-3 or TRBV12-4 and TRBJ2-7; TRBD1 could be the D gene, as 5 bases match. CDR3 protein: CASSLKTAHEQYF. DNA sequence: TGTGCCAGCAGTCTGAAGACAGCTCACGAGCAGTACTTC.